This T cell receptor (beta chain) appears in the sequencing data of a study of Ad26.COV2.S vaccination and SARS-CoV-2 variants. The treatment here: about 20 received Ad26.COV2.S at low or high dose, single or two shots; 5 received placebo; per-sample allocation not given. Collection of samples fell on day 63 after the first vaccine or placebo injection. The length of the CDR3 is 13 residues. V was clipped by 5 bases and J by 1 base, with 8 bases between them. CDR1 and CDR2 (germline): SNHLY, FYNNEI. The data were produced by immunoSEQ multiplex PCR, yet TCRdb's version contains in-frame clones alone and is incomplete. The profile shows roughly 270,000 clones, 80% to 90% of them singletons. Regarding this clone: Other DNA sequences of this sample code for an identical CDR3.

The clonotype originates from a person aged 18-60 years who received the Ad26.COV2.S COVID-19 vaccine or a placebo. The starting material was peripheral blood, obtained in a trial of Ad26.COV2.S vaccine versus placebo. This chain connects TRBV2 to TRBJ1-1; TRBD1 might be the D (5 bases). The CDR3 DNA follows: TGTGCCAGCAGTTCGCAGGGGAACACTGAAGCTTTCTTT. It yields the protein CASSSQGNTEAFF.